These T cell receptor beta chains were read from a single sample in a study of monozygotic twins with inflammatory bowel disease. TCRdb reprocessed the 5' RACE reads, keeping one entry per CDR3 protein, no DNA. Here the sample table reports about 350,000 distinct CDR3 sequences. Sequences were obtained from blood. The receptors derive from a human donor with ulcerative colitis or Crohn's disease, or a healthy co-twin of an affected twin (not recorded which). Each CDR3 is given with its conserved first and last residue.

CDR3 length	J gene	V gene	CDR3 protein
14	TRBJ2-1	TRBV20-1	CSASKGSGGLEQFF
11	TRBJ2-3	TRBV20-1	CSASGTDTQYF
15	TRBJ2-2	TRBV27	CASPRLRLNTGELFF
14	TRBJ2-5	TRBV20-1	CSASPAGYQETQYF
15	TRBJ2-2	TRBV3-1	CASSQGALNTGELFF
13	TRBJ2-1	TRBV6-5	CASSLRTPGEQFF
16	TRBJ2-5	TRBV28	CASSTDRGHLQETQYF
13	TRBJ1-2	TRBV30	CALKDREASGYTF
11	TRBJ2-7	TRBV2	CASSGQGEQYF
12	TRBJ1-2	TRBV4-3	CASSQADYGYTF
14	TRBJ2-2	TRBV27	CASQPWANTGELFF
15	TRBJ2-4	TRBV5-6	CASRGVRLGENIQYF
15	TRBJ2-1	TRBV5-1	CASSLTSVAYNEQFF
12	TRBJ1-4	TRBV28	CASSTTGGKLFF
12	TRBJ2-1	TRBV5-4	CASSFGFNEQFF
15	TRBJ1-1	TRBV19	CASSIPNSLNTEAFF
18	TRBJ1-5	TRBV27	CASSLSRSIGAGNQPQHF
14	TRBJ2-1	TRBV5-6	CASSLIAAYNEQFF
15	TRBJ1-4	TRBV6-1	CASRRQGATNEKLFF
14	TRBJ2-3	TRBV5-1	CASSLPESTDTQYF
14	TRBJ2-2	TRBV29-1	CSVLAGGNTGELFF
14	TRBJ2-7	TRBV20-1	CSAPSGGTGYEQYF
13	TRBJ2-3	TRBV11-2	CASSFASPDTQYF
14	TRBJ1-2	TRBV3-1	CASSQGQAGYGYTF
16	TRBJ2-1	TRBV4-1	CASSPQGEGLHNEQFF
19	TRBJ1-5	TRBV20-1	CSARDPFQTGGISNQPQHF
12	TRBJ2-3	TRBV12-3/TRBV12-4	CASSQGADTQYF
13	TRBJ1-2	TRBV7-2	CASSLAGYYGYTF
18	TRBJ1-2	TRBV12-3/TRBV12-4	CASSFFRLIRSPAGGYTF
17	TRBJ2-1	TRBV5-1	CASSKTSGVSSYNEQFF
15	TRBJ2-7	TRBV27	CASSPEGRSSYEQYF
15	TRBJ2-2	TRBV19	CASRKGQGGTGELFF
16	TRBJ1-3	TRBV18	CASSPRDRLSGNTIYF
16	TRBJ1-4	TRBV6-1	CASSTLWTREGEKLFF
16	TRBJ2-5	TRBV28	CASSRSTVRIAETQYF
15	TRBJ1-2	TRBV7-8	CASSLDRGPSYGYTF
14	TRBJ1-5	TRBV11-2	CASSPQGRLQPQHF
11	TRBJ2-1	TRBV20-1	CSVGHSDEQFF
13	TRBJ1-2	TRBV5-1	CASSLGGSSGYTF
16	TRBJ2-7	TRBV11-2	CASSSRLAGSTYEQYF
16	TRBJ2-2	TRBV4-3	CASSQGAVRNTGELFF
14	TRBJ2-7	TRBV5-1	CASSLATGFYEQYF
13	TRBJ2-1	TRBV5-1	CASSLGLDNEQFF
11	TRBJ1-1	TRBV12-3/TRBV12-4	CASSFYSEAFF
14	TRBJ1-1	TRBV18	CASSLGQGKAEAFF
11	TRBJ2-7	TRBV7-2	CASRSGYWQYF
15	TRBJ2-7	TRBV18	CASSPPGTGSHEQYF
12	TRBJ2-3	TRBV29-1	CSASRGGDTQYF
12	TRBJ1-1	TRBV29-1	CSVLEVGGRAFF
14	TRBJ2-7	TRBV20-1	CSAPAGTGLSEQYF
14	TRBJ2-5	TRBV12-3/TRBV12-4	CASSPPGLGETQYF